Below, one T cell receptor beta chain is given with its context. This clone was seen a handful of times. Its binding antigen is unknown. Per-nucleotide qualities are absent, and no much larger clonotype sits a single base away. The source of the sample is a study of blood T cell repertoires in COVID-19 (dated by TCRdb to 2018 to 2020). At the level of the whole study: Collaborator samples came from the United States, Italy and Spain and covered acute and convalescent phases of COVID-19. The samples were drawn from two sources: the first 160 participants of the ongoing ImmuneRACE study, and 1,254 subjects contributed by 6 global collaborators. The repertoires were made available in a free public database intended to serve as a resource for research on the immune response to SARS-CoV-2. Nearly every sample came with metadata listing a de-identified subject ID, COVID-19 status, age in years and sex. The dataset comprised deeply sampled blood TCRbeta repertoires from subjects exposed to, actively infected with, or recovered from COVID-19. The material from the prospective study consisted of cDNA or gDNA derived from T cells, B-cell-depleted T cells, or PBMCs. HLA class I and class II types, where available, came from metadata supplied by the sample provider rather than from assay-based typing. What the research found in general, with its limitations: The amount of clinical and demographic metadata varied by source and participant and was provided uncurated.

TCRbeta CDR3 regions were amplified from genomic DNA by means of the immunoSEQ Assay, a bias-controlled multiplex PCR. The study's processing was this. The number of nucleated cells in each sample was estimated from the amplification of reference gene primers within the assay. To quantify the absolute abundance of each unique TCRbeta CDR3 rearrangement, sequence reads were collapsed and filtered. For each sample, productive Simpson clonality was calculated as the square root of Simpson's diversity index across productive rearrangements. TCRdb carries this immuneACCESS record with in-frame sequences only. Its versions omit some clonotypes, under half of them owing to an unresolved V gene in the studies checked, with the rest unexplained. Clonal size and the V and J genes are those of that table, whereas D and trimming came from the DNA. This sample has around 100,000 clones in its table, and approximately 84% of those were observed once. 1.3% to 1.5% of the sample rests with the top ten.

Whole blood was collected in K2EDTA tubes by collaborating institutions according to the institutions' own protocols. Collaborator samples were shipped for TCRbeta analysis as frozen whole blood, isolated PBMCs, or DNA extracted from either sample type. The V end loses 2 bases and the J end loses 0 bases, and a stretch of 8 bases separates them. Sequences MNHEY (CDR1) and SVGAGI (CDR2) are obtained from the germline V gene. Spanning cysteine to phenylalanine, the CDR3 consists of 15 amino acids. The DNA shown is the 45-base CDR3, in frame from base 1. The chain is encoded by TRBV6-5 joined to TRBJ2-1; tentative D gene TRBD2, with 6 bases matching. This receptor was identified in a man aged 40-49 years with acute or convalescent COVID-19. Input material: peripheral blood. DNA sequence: TGTGCCAGCAGTTACGGGGGACTCTCCTACAATGAGCAGTTCTTC. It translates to CASSYGGLSYNEQFF.